Below are 15 T cell receptor beta chains sequenced from a single sample in a study of tumor-infiltrating lymphocytes in localized non-small cell lung cancer. TCRdb's table, derived via immunoSEQ multiplex PCR, lists solely in-frame clones and lacks some. This table holds about 16,000 clones, approximately 49% found once. Sequences were obtained from lung tumor tissue. Receptor source: a human donor with non-small cell lung cancer.

The chain carries TRBV18 and TRBJ2-7; the D gene is possibly TRBD2 (5 bases). Germline V gene sequence: CDR1 KGHSH, CDR2 LQKENI. V lost 5 bases and J 0 bases, leaving 8 bases between the germline ends. CDR3 length: 13 amino acids. The CDR3 loop reads CASSAGLSYEQYF. CDR3 coding DNA: TGTGCCAGCTCAGCGGGCCTCTCCTACGAGCAGTACTTC.

A few counts support this clone. The chain uses TRBV5-4 and TRBJ2-7; 10 positions agree with TRBD2. The length of the CDR3 is 14 residues. J gave up 5 bases and V 4 bases, and 6 bases lay outside the gene matches. The germline gives CDR1 SGHNT, CDR2 YYREEE (reference sequence). The chain's CDR3 is CASSGSGGPHEQYF. Written as DNA, the CDR3 is TGTGCCAGCAGCGGTAGCGGGGGGCCCCACGAGCAGTACTTC.

This clone was seen once. V gene TRBV7-9 combines with J gene TRBJ1-6; tentatively, D is TRBD1 (5 bases). Trimming shortened V by 1 base and J by 7 bases, and 14 bases separated the two germline ends. Per the germline V gene, CDR1 is SEHNR and CDR2 is FQNEAQ (reference sequence). The length of the CDR3 is 16 residues. CDR3 in DNA: TGTGCCAGCAGCTTAGGGCCGGGCCAGGGAAATTCACCCCTCCACTTT. It encodes CASSLGPGQGNSPLHF.

This clone was counted between two and nine times. The chain uses TRBV18 and TRBJ1-1; D is possibly TRBD1 (5 bases). CDR1 is KGHSH, CDR2 LQKENI, per germline. The CDR3 covers 15 residues. Deletions cut 6 bases from V and 1 base from J, with 15 bases between. The CDR3 DNA follows: TGTGCCAGCTCCCGAACCGGGACGGCGAACACTGAAGCTTTCTTT. This gives the protein CASSRTGTANTEAFF.

The chain uses TRBV9 and TRBJ2-3; 9 bases map to TRBD2. Trimming cost V 10 bases and J 5 bases; bases outside gene matches: 8. CDR3 size: 13 residues. From germline, CDR1 is SGDLS and CDR2 YYNGEE. CDR3 coding DNA: TGTGCCGGTCTAGCGGGGAATGAAGATACGCAGTATTTT. It translates to CAGLAGNEDTQYF. The full variable domain, in which reference TRBV9 and TRBJ2-3 provide the parts outside the CDR3, is DSGVTQTPKHLITATGQRVTLRCSPRSGDLSVYWYQQSLDQGLQFLIQYYNGEERAKGNILERFSAQQFPDLHSELNLSSLELGDSALYFCAGLAGNEDTQYFGPGTRLTVL.

This clone showed up just a few times. The chain is built from TRBV4-1 and TRBJ1-3; D is uncertain. The CDR3 is 13 residues long. The ends were cut back, 2 bases at V and 9 bases at J, with 11 bases in the middle. The germline V gene has CDR1 MGHRA and CDR2 YSYEKL. The CDR3 DNA is TGCGCCAGCAGCCAATACACCCTGGGCACCATATATTTT. As protein: CASSQYTLGTIYF.

V gene TRBV5-4 combines with J gene TRBJ1-1, with D hard to call. Germline V CDR1 and CDR2: SGHNT, YYREEE (reference sequence). The V and J ends lost 0 bases and 8 bases respectively, with 17 bases between them. There are 15 residues in the CDR3. The CDR3 DNA reads as TGTGCCAGCAGCTTGGAACGACCCGCGGAGGGAGAAGCTTTCTTT. Its protein product is CASSLERPAEGEAFF.

This clone came up once. The V and J genes are TRBV10-3 and TRBJ2-3; 11 bases fit TRBD2. V was clipped by 8 bases and J by 5 bases; unmatched bases: 9. Germline CDR1 reads ENHRY; CDR2 reads SYGVKD. There are 15 residues in the CDR3. CDR3 nucleotides: TGTGCCATCGGAGACGTAGCGGGGGGGCAAGATACGCAGTATTTT. Encoded protein: CAIGDVAGGQDTQYF.

The chain is built from TRBV6-6 and TRBJ1-5; perhaps TRBD1 as D (5 bases). Trimming stripped 5 bases from V and 1 base from J, with 9 bases between. CDR1 is MNHNY and CDR2 is SVGAGI in the germline V gene (reference sequence). This CDR3 is 14 amino acids long. The CDR3 spells CASSNGGSNQPQHF. CDR3 sequence (DNA): TGTGCCAGCAGTAACGGGGGGAGCAATCAGCCCCAGCATTTT.

The chain links TRBV5-6 to TRBJ2-1; TRBD2 agrees at 13 bases. CDR3 length equals 15 residues. Germline assignment: CDR1 SGHDT and CDR2 YYEEEE. Trimming cost V 1 base and J 12 bases; bases outside gene matches: 7. The CDR3 loop reads CASSLKLAGGRWQFF. The CDR3 DNA reads as TGTGCCAGCAGCTTGAAACTAGCGGGGGGGCGATGGCAGTTCTTC.

The V gene is TRBV11-3, the J gene TRBJ1-1, with TRBD1 matching over 7 bases. The CDR3 is 12 residues long. Germline loops: CDR1 SGHNT, CDR2 YENEEA. Trimming removed 0 bases from V and 9 bases from J; junction bases left unmatched: 1. DNA for the CDR3: TGTGCCAGCAGCTTAGAAAGGGGGCAAGCTTTCTTT. Its protein is CASSLERGQAFF.

The chain employs TRBV4-2 and TRBJ1-4, with no clear D. The CDR3 contains 15 residues. Germline V gene data show CDR1 as LGHNA and CDR2 as YNFKEQ. With 4 bases removed from V and 0 bases from J, the gap between germline ends came to 9 bases. CDR3: CASSPPGSTNEKLFF. Here the CDR3 DNA reads TGTGCCAGCAGCCCGCCCGGGTCAACTAATGAAAAACTGTTTTTT.

This clone was seen a few times. The chain carries TRBV6-5 and TRBJ1-2; D is ambiguous. Germline V gene sequence: CDR1 MNHEY, CDR2 SVGAGI. CDR3 size: 14 residues. V lost 6 bases, J lost 4 bases, and 15 bases lay in between. The CDR3 sequence: CASSPGRSAYGYTF. DNA for the CDR3: TGTGCCAGCAGCCCCGGCAGGTCGGCCTATGGCTACACCTTC.

This clone was recorded at least ten times. The chain has TRBV27 and TRBJ1-2, with 9 bases that match TRBD1. The CDR3 has 12 residues. The germline CDR1 and CDR2 sequences are MNHEY and SMNVEV (reference sequence). V trimming: 5 bases; J trimming: 7 bases; junction bases outside the gene matches: 2. The CDR3: CASSDRGFGYTF. In DNA, the CDR3 is TGTGCCAGCAGTGACAGGGGGTTTGGCTACACCTTC.

This chain links TRBV29-1 with TRBJ1-4, with D uncertain. The CDR3 runs to 11 residues. Germline assignment: CDR1 SQVTM and CDR2 ANQGSEA. V lost 4 bases, J lost 6 bases, and 6 bases lay in between. This CDR3 is CSVGADEKLFF. The CDR3 coding sequence is TGCAGCGTTGGGGCAGATGAAAAACTGTTTTTT.